These 22 T cell receptor beta chains share one sample of origin, sequenced in a study of response to subunit inactivated influenza vaccine. A single record per CDR3 protein comes from TCRdb applying MiXCR to the RT-PCR reads. Of roughly 700,000 distinct CDR3 sequences in the sample, approximately 13% were seen once. This sample comprised PBMCs from blood, obtained less than 15 days before vaccination. These receptors were collected from a man aged 45-65 years who received an inactivated influenza vaccine.

The chain links TRBV28 to TRBJ2-5; possibly TRBD1 for D (5 bases). CDR3 length equals 12 residues. Trimming removed 6 bases at V and 6 bases at J, with 11 bases between. CDR1 is MDHEN, CDR2 SYDVKM, per germline. For the CDR3, the DNA is TGTGCCAGCAGCCAGGGTTGGAAGACCCAGTACTTC. Its protein product is CASSQGWKTQYF.

There are a few counts of this clonotype. The chain recombines TRBV20-1 with TRBJ1-2, with a weak D call TRBD1 (5 bases). Trimming pared 6 bases from V and 0 bases from J, leaving 11 bases between. CDR1 and CDR2 (germline): DFQATT, SNEGSKA (reference sequence). The CDR3 has 13 residues. CDR3 nucleotides: TGCAGTGCAACAGGAACCCCTAACTATGGCTACACCTTC. Amino acid sequence: CSATGTPNYGYTF.

The rearrangement uses TRBV12-3 or TRBV12-4 and TRBJ2-1; 10 bases align to TRBD2. Trimming at V came to 5 bases and at J to 9 bases, leaving 7 bases not matched to a gene. This CDR3 is built from 14 residues. Here the CDR3 reads CASSKTGTSVEQFF. In nucleotides, the CDR3 is TGTGCCAGCAGTAAAACCGGGACTAGCGTTGAGCAGTTCTTC.

In this sample, this clonotype turned up many times. The V call is TRBV12-3 or TRBV12-4, the J call TRBJ2-5; 7 nucleotides agree with TRBD2. V lost 3 bases to trimming and J lost 2 bases; unmatched junction nucleotides: 6. The CDR3 is 15 residues long. Here the CDR3 DNA reads TGTGCCAGCAGTTTCTCGGGAGGACGTCAAGAGACCCAGTACTTC. Its protein is CASSFSGGRQETQYF.

This chain links TRBV4-3 with TRBJ2-2, with TRBD1 matching 7 bases. Germline V gene sequence: CDR1 LGHNA, CDR2 YSLEER. The CDR3 totals 16 residues. With V trimmed by 1 base and J by 3 bases, 5 bases remained unmatched. The CDR3 region has the DNA TGCGCCAGCAGCCAAGCCCCACAGGGGTACACCGGGGAGCTGTTTTTT. Protein product: CASSQAPQGYTGELFF.

V usage is TRBV6-2 or TRBV6-3 and J usage is TRBJ2-1, with 7 bases lining up with TRBD2. The CDR3 extends over 15 amino acids. The germline gives CDR1 MNHEY, CDR2 SVGEGT. V lost 6 bases to trimming and J lost 2 bases; unmatched junction nucleotides: 7. The CDR3 here is CASRKAGLPYNEQFF. CDR3 nucleotide sequence: TGTGCCAGCAGGAAAGCGGGGCTACCCTACAATGAGCAGTTCTTC.

This clonotype was recorded many times. The V call is TRBV12-3 or TRBV12-4, the J call TRBJ2-7; 9 nucleotides agree with TRBD2. This CDR3 region has 14 residues. The ends lost 7 bases at V and 6 bases at J; junction bases unmatched: 10. CDR3 DNA sequence: TGTGCCAGCACCCTGGGAGCTAGCGGGACCGAGCAGTACTTC. Translation: CASTLGASGTEQYF.

This clonotype showed up just a few times. The chain employs TRBV6-1 and TRBJ2-2; no reliable D call. The CDR3 has 13 residues. Germline CDR1 reads MNHNS; CDR2 reads SASEGT. V lost 6 bases to trimming and J lost 7 bases, with 12 bases between them. The CDR3 sequence: CASRSQVIGELFF. The CDR3 DNA reads as TGTGCCAGCAGGAGTCAGGTTATCGGGGAGCTGTTTTTT.

This clonotype was seen only a few times. V and J are TRBV10-3 and TRBJ2-3; D remains ambiguous. This CDR3 is built from 15 residues. The V end lost 2 bases, the J end lost 0 bases, and 9 bases lay between the germline ends. Germline V lookup: CDR1 ENHRY, CDR2 SYGVKD. In nucleotides, the CDR3 is TGTGCCATCAGTGAGGACGGCGCTAGCACAGATACGCAGTATTTT. This encodes CAISEDGASTDTQYF.

This rearrangement joins TRBV7-9 to TRBJ2-5, with 15 bases that match TRBD2. Germline CDR1 is SEHNR and CDR2 is FQNEAQ (reference sequence). CDR3 length: 16 residues. J gave up 4 bases and V 4 bases, and 4 bases lay outside the gene matches. The CDR3 sequence: CASSYGTSGRRETQYF. For the CDR3, the DNA is TGTGCCAGCAGCTACGGGACTAGCGGGAGGCGAGAGACCCAGTACTTC.

The V gene is TRBV2, the J gene TRBJ2-7; unclear D gene. The germline V gene has CDR1 SNHLY and CDR2 FYNNEI. CDR3 size: 14 residues. Deletions cut 5 bases from V and 3 bases from J, with 14 bases between. This chain's CDR3 is CASSPPAINYEQYF. CDR3 in DNA: TGTGCCAGCAGTCCTCCGGCCATCAACTACGAGCAGTACTTC.

A few counts support this clonotype. The V and J genes are TRBV5-1 and TRBJ2-7; D might be TRBD1 (5 bases). V was shortened by 0 bases and J by 3 bases, with 10 bases between the two germline ends. The CDR3 is made up of 14 amino acids. Germline values: CDR1 SGHRS, CDR2 YFSETQ. This CDR3 reads CASSLGGQIYEQYF. CDR3 DNA sequence: TGCGCCAGCAGCTTGGGTGGACAAATCTACGAGCAGTACTTC.

V and J are TRBV5-5 and TRBJ2-7, with D perhaps matching TRBD1 (6 bases). Deletions cut 0 bases from V and 5 bases from J, with 12 bases between. The CDR3 length is 14 residues. Germline CDR1 SGHKS, CDR2 YYEKEE (reference sequence). The CDR3 is CASSLEGTLHEQYF. In nucleotides, the CDR3 is TGTGCCAGCAGCTTGGAGGGGACACTCCACGAGCAGTACTTC.

With respect to this clonotype: Compared with germline, one end of the junction differs, possibly owing to a read error. The V call is TRBV7-9, the J call TRBJ2-1, with a weak D call TRBD1 (6 bases). The CDR3 loop spans 12 amino acids. Germline assignment: CDR1 SEHNR and CDR2 FQNEAQ (reference sequence). The CDR3 protein is CASSLPQTGPVF. DNA of the CDR3: TGTGCCAGCAGCTTACCTCAGACAGGACCGGTCTTC.

This clonotype appeared many times. The chain carries TRBV5-1 and TRBJ2-3; 10 bases line up with TRBD2. With 4 bases clipped from V and 4 bases from J, the junction kept 9 bases outside the gene matches. This CDR3 is 16 amino acids long. The germline V gene encodes CDR1 SGHRS and CDR2 YFSETQ. CDR3 amino acids: CASSHGTSDGADTQYF. DNA of the CDR3: TGCGCCAGCAGCCACGGGACTAGCGATGGGGCAGATACGCAGTATTTT.

The chain recombines TRBV6-2 or TRBV6-3 with TRBJ2-1; 11 nucleotides match TRBD2. The CDR3 length is 17 residues. CDR1 and CDR2 from the germline V gene are MNHEY and SVGEGT. J was trimmed by 5 bases and V by 7 bases; bases with no gene match: 13. DNA for the CDR3: TGTGCCAGCACCCACCCCCCGACTAGCGGGATCGACAATGAGCAGTTCTTC. Its protein product is CASTHPPTSGIDNEQFF.

The rearrangement links TRBV7-2 to TRBJ2-1; TRBD2 matches at 8 bases. Germline-derived CDR1 and CDR2 are SGHTA and FQGNSA. The length of the CDR3 is 16 residues. Trimming removed 1 base from V and 3 bases from J; junction bases left unmatched: 5. DNA of the CDR3: TGTGCCAGCAGCTTAGGGGGTCGGGGGGGCTACAATGAGCAGTTCTTC. Its protein is CASSLGGRGGYNEQFF.

This clonotype was seen only a few times. V and J are TRBV4-2 and TRBJ2-1, with 8 bases lining up with TRBD2. The CDR3 is 15 amino acids. The V and J ends lost 4 bases and 6 bases, in that order; junction bases with no gene match: 8. Germline values: CDR1 LGHNA, CDR2 YNFKEQ. Here the CDR3 reads CASSLVAGSSNEQFF. In DNA, the CDR3 is TGTGCCAGCAGCCTAGTAGCGGGATCTTCCAATGAGCAGTTCTTC.

The table lists this clonotype with a few counts. The V gene is TRBV18, the J gene TRBJ1-6; a possible D gene is TRBD1 (6 bases). Trimming left V 1 base short and J 6 bases short, with 19 bases between. CDR3 length: 18 amino acids. The germline V gene encodes CDR1 KGHSH and CDR2 LQKENI. CDR3 in DNA: TGTGCCAGCTCACCACGAGTAACGGAGGGGGTACTTAATTCACCCCTCCACTTT. It translates to CASSPRVTEGVLNSPLHF.

The chain joins TRBV5-1 to TRBJ1-1; no clear D. V was pared by 4 bases and J by 7 bases, with 14 bases between. This CDR3 comprises 13 residues. Germline-derived CDR1 and CDR2 are SGHRS and YFSETQ. The CDR3 DNA reads as TGCGCCAGCAGCCCCTTGACACATGGTGAAGCTTTCTTT. Protein sequence: CASSPLTHGEAFF.

This clonotype was seen a few times. V gene TRBV20-1 combines with J gene TRBJ2-2, with D maybe TRBD1 (6 bases). This CDR3 is 14 amino acids long. V was trimmed by 5 bases and J by 4 bases, leaving 14 bases between them. From germline, CDR1 is DFQATT and CDR2 SNEGSKA (reference sequence). CDR3 DNA: TGCAGTGCTCCAAACAGGGCGGGCACCGGGGAGCTGTTTTTT. Translation gives CSAPNRAGTGELFF.

The chain couples TRBV28 to TRBJ2-1; 13 nucleotides align to TRBD2. CDR3 size: 14 residues. After removal of 10 bases from V and 5 bases from J, the junction contained 5 bases not matched to a gene. Germline lookup yields CDR1 MDHEN and CDR2 SYDVKM. For the CDR3, the DNA is TGTGCCACCACCGGACTAGCGGGGGACAATGAGCAGTTCTTC. Amino acid sequence: CATTGLAGDNEQFF.